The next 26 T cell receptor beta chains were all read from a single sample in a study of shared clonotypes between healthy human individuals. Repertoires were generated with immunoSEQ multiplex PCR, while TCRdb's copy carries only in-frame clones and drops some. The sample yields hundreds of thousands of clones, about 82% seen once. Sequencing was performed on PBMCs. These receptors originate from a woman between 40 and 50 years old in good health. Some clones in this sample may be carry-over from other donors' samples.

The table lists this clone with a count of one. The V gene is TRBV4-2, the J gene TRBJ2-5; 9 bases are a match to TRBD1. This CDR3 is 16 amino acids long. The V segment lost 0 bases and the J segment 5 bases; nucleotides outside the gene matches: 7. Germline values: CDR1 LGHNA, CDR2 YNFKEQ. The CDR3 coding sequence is TGTGCCAGCAGCCAAGATTACAGGGGGCGCTACGAGACCCAGTACTTC. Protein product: CASSQDYRGRYETQYF.

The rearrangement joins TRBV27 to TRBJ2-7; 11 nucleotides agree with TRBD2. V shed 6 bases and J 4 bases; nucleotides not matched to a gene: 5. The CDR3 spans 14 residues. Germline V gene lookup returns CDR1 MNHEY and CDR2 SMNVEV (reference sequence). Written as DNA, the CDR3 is TGTGCCAGCAGCGGCGGGACTAGCGGATACGAGCAGTACTTC. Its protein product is CASSGGTSGYEQYF.

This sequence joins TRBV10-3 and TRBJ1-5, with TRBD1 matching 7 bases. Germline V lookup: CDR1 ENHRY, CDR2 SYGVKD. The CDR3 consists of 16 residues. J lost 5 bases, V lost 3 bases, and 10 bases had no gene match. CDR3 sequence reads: CAISDYSGGGDQPQHF. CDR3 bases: TGTGCCATCAGTGATTACAGCGGAGGGGGCGATCAGCCCCAGCATTTT.

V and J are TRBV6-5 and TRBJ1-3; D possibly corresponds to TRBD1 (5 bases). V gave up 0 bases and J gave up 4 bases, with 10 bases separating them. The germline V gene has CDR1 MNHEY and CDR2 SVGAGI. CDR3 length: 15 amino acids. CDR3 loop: CASSYSGTGGNTIYF. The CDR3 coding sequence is TGTGCCAGCAGTTACTCCGGGACTGGGGGAAACACCATATATTTT.

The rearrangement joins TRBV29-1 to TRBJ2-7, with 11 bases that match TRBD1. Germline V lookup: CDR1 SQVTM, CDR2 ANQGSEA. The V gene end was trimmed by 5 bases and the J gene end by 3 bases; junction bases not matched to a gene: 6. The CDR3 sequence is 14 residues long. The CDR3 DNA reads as TGCAGCGTTTCCGGGACAGGGGGTTTCTACGAGCAGTACTTC. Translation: CSVSGTGGFYEQYF.

The CDR3 protein is CASSLASLGEQFF. CDR3 in DNA: TGCGCCAGCAGCTTGGCGAGTTTAGGTGAGCAGTTCTTC. The V and J genes are TRBV5-1 and TRBJ2-1; D not certain. Looked up from germline, CDR1 is SGHRS and CDR2 is YFSETQ. V lost 0 bases and J 9 bases, leaving 10 bases between the germline ends. This CDR3 comprises 13 residues.

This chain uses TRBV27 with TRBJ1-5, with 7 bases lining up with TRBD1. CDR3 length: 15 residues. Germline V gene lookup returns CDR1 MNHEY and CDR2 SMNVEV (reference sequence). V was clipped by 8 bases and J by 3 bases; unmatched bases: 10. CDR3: CASAFTGAFNQPQHF. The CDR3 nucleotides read TGTGCCAGCGCTTTCACAGGGGCGTTCAATCAGCCCCAGCATTTT.

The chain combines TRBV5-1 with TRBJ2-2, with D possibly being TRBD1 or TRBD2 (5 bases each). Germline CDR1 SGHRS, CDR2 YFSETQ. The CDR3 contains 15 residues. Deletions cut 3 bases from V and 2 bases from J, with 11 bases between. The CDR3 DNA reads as TGCGCCAGCAGCTCCGGGACCATCAACACCGGGGAGCTGTTTTTT. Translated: CASSSGTINTGELFF.

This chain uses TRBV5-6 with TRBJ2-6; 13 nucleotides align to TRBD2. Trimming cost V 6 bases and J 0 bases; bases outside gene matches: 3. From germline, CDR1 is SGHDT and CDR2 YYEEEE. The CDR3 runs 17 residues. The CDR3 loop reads CASTGLAGPSGANVLTF. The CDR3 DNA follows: TGTGCCAGCACGGGACTAGCGGGGCCCTCTGGGGCCAACGTCCTGACTTTC. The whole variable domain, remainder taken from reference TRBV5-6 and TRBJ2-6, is DAGVTQSPTHLIKTRGQQVTLRCSPKSGHDTVSWYQQALGQGPQFIFQYYEEEERQRGNFPDRFSGHQFPNYSSELNVNALLLGDSALYLCASTGLAGPSGANVLTFGAGSRLTVL.

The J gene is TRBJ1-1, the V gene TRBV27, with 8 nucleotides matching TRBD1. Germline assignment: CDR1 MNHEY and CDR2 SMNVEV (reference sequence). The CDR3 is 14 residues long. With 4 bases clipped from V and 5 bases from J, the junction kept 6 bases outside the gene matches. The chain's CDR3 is CASSSRTGWTEAFF. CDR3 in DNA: TGTGCCAGCAGTTCTCGGACAGGGTGGACTGAAGCTTTCTTT.

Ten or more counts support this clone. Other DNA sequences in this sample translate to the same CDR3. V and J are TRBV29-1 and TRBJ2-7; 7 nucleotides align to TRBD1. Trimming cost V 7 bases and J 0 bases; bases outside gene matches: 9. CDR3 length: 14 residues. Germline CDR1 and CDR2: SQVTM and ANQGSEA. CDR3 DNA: TGCAGCGCTACGACAGGGAGTTTCTCCTACGAGCAGTACTTC. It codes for CSATTGSFSYEQYF.

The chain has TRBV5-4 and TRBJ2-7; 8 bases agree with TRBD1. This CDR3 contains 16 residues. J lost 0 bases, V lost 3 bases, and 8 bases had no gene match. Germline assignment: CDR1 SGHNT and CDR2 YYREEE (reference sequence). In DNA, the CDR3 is TGTGCCAGCAGCTCAAAAGGGGACAGGAGCTCCTACGAGCAGTACTTC. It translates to CASSSKGDRSSYEQYF.

CDR3: CASSQDREGPGYTF. CDR3 bases: TGCGCCAGCAGCCAAGATAGGGAGGGCCCGGGCTACACCTTC. The chain recombines TRBV4-1 with TRBJ1-2; D remains ambiguous. CDR1 is MGHRA and CDR2 is YSYEKL in the germline V gene. V lost 0 bases to trimming and J lost 8 bases, with 13 bases between them. The CDR3 consists of 14 residues.

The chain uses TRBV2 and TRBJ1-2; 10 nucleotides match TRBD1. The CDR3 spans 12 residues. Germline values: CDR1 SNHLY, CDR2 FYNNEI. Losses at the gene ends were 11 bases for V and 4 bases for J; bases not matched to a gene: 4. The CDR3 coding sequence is TGTGCCTCTTGGACAGGGGGCTATGGCTACACCTTC. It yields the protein CASWTGGYGYTF.

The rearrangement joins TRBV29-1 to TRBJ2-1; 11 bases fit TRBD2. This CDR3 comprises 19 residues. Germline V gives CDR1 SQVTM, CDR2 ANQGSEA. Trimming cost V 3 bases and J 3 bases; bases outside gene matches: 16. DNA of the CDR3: TGCAGCGTTGATCCCGGTGGTAGCGGGAGGGACTTGCTCTACAATGAGCAGTTCTTC. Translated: CSVDPGGSGRDLLYNEQFF.

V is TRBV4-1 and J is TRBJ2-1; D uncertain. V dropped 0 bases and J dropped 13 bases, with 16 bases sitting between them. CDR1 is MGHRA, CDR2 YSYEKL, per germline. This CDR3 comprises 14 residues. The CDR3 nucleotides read TGCGCCAGCAGCCAAGATCGCGGCGGTGGGCTCCAGTTCTTC. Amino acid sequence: CASSQDRGGGLQFF.

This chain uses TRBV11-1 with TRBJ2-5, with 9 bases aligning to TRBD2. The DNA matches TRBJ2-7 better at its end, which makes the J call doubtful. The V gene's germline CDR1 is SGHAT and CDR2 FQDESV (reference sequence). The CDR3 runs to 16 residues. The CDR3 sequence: CASSDPDLAGVYEQYF. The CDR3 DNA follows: TGTGCCAGCAGTGATCCCGATTTAGCGGGAGTCTACGAGCAGTACTTC.

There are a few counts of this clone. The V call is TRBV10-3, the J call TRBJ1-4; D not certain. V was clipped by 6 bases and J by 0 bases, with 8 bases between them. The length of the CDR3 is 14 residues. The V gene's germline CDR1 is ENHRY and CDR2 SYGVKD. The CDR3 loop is CAIRDQTTNEKLFF. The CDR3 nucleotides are TGTGCCATCAGGGACCAAACAACTAATGAAAAACTGTTTTTT.

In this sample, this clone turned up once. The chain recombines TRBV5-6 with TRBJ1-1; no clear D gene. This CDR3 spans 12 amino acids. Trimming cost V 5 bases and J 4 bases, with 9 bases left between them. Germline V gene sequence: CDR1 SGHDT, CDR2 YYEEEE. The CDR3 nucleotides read TGTGCCAGCAGACTTTCATCCACTGAAGCTTTCTTT. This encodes CASRLSSTEAFF.

As DNA, the CDR3 is TGTGCCAGCAGCCCCGGGGCTAGCGGGAGGAGGGATGAGCAGTTCTTC. Residues: CASSPGASGRRDEQFF. The V call is TRBV7-9, the J call TRBJ2-1; 11 nucleotides match TRBD2. V dropped 5 bases and J dropped 8; count of bases not matched to a gene: 11. The length of the CDR3 is 16 residues. CDR1 and CDR2 from the germline V gene are SEHNR and FQNEAQ (reference sequence). The full variable domain, in which reference TRBV7-9 and TRBJ2-1 provide the parts outside the CDR3, is DTGVSQNPRHKITKRGQNVTFRCDPISEHNRLYWYRQTLGQGPEFLTYFQNEAQLEKSRLLSDRFSAERPKGSFSTLEIQRTEQGDSAMYLCASSPGASGRRDEQFFGPGTRLTVL.

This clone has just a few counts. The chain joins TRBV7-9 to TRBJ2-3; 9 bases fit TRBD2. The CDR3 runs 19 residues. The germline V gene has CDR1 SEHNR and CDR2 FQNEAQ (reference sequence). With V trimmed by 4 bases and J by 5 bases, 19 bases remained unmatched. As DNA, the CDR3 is TGTGCCAGCAGCTGGCCCGAAGCTAGCGGGGCCAATCTCAAAGATACGCAGTATTTT. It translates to CASSWPEASGANLKDTQYF. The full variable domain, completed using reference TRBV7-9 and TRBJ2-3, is DTGVSQNPRHKITKRGQNVTFRCDPISEHNRLYWYRQTLGQGPEFLTYFQNEAQLEKSRLLSDRFSAERPKGSFSTLEIQRTEQGDSAMYLCASSWPEASGANLKDTQYFGPGTRLTVL.

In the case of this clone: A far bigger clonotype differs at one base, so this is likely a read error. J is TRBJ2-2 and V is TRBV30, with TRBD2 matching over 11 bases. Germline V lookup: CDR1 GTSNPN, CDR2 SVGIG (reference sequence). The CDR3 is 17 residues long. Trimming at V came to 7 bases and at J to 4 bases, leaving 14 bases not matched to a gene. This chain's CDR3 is CALNPTSGMVRTGELFF. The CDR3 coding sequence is TGTGCCTTAAACCCGACTAGCGGGATGGTTCGCACCGGGGAGCTGTTTTTT.

The CDR3 nucleotides are TGTGCCAGCAGCCCAGGACAGGGTTTAAACGAGCAGTACTTC. Translated, it gives CASSPGQGLNEQYF. The chain links TRBV7-2 to TRBJ2-7; 8 bases agree with TRBD1. The length of the CDR3 is 14 residues. The germline CDR1 and CDR2 sequences are SGHTA and FQGNSA. Unmatched junction bases numbered 8, after V lost 5 bases and J lost 5 bases.

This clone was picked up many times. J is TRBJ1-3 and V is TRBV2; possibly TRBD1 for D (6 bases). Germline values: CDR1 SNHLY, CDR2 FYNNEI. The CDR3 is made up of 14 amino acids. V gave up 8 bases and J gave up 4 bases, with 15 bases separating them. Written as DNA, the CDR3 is TGTGCCAGCTCAGGGGAGGCCGCCGGAAACACCATATATTTT. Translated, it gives CASSGEAAGNTIYF. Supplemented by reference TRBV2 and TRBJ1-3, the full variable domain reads EPEVTQTPSHQVTQMGQEVILRCVPISNHLYFYWYRQILGQKVEFLVSFYNNEISEKSEIFDDQFSVERPDGSNFTLKIRSTKLEDSAMYFCASSGEAAGNTIYFGEGSWLTVV.

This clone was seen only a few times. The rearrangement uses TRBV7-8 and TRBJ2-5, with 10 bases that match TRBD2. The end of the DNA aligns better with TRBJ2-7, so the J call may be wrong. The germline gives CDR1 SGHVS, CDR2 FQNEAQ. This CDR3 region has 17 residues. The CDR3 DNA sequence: TGTGCCAGCAGCTTAGTCAAGGGACTAGCGTACACCTACGAGCAGTACTTC. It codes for CASSLVKGLAYTYEQYF.

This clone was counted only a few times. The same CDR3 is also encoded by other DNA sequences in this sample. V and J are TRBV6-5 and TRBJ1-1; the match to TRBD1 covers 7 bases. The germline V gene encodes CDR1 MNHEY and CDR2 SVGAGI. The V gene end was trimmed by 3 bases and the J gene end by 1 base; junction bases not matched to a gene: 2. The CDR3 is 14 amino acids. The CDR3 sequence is CASSYRTGNTEAFF. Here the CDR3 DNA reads TGTGCCAGCAGTTATCGGACAGGGAACACTGAAGCTTTCTTT.